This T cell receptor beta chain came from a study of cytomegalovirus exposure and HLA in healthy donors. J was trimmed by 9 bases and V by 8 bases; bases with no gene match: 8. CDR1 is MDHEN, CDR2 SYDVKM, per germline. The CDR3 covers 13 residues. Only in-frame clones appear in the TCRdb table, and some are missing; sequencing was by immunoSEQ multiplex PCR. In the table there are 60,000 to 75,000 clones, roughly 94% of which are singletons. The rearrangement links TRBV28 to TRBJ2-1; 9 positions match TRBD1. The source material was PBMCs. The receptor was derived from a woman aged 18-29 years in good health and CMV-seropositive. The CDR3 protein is CASGDRAWGEQFF. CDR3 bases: TGTGCCAGCGGGGACAGGGCATGGGGTGAGCAGTTCTTC. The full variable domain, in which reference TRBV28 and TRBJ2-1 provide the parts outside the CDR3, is DVKVTQSSRYLVKRTGEKVFLECVQDMDHENMFWYRQDPGLGLRLIYFSYDVKMKEKGDIPEGYSVSREKKERFSLILESASTNQTSMYLCASGDRAWGEQFFGPGTRLTVL.